This TCR beta chain was identified during a study of cytomegalovirus exposure and HLA in healthy donors. Broader study findings: Analysis performed later found roughly 18,000 TCR beta sequences associated with HLA alleles at 0.05 false discovery rate. Later analysis found that TCR beta chains associated with HLA were more clonally expanded than other, equally common chains. In a later analysis, productive TCRs from donors in an Asian-associated ancestry cluster reportedly carried fewer N-insertions than the cohort mean. Later on, an analysis found that several of the most significant clusters appeared to be linked to common viral pathogens, which included parvovirus B19.

The junction had 5 bases not matched to a gene; V was cut back by 5 bases and J by 2 bases. The CDR3 consists of 14 residues. Germline-derived CDR1 and CDR2 are SGHAT and FQNNGV. About this clone: The antigen is not known.

The PCR was carried out with 60 Vbeta primers and 13 Jbeta primers. Sequenced by immunoSEQ multiplex PCR; TCRdb stores in-frame clones only, minus some. Here the sample spans some 160,000 clones, roughly four fifths being singletons. Specimen: PBMCs. This TCR was sampled from a woman in her thirties or forties in good health and CMV-seronegative. The chain recombines TRBV11-2 with TRBJ2-7; the match to TRBD2 covers 8 bases. The chain's CDR3 is CASSQLAAPYEQYF. The CDR3 coding sequence is TGTGCCAGCAGCCAACTAGCGGCCCCCTACGAGCAGTACTTC.